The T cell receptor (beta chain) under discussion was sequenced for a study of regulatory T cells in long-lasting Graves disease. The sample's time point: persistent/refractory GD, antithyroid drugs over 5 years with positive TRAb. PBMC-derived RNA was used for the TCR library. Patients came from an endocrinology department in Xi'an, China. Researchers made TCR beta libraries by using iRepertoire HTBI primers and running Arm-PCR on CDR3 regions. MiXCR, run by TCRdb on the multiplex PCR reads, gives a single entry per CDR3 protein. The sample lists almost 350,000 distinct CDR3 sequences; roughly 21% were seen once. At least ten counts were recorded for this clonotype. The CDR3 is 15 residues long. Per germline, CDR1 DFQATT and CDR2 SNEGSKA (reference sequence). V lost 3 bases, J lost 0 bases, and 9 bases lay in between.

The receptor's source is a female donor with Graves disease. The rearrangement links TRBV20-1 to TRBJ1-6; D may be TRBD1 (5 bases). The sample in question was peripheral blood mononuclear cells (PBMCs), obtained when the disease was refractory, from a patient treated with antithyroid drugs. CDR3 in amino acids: CSASKGLSYNSPLHF. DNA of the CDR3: TGCAGTGCTAGTAAGGGACTCTCCTATAATTCACCCCTCCACTTT.